This T cell receptor (beta chain) was identified in a study of identical twins (dated by TCRdb to 2016 to 2018). Regarding the research as a whole: To test whether fetal clonotypes persist, the study used deep sequencing on TCR alpha and beta repertoires from monozygotic twins, unrelated adults of various ages, and cord blood. To rule out contamination, the twin experiments were replicated at different times with different library preparation protocols.

Every donor was a healthy Caucasian. Three pairs of female monozygotic twins, all aged about 18 to 30 years, made up the twin cohort. RNA for TCR libraries was isolated from peripheral blood mononuclear cells. There are 17 amino acids in the CDR3, from cysteine to phenylalanine inclusive. CDR3 DNA is the only sequence kept; it has 51 bases, read in frame from the first base. CDR1 and CDR2, per the germline V gene, are MNHNS and SASEGT. V loses 6 bases at its end and J loses 1 base; junction bases beyond the gene matches: 6. The full study reports these points: Conclusions relied on cross-sectional statistical analysis, since the same donors could not be followed over many years. The excess sharing between twins in beta out-of-frame sequences was weaker because fewer shared sequences reduced the signal-to-noise ratio. Abundant cord blood beta clonotypes carried fewer insertions; young adult naive repertoires showed a weaker similar trend, while memory repertoires showed none. In monozygotic twins, out-of-frame TCR alpha sharing was systematically underestimated by recombination models, although the models agreed with sharing between unrelated individuals. Zero-insertion analyses could be partly confounded by invariant T cells such as MAIT and iNKT, although diverse VJ usage argued against such confounding for most clonotypes. Out-of-frame TCR alpha sequences shared between twins showed an excess of low generation-probability sequences compared with coincidental sharing between unrelated individuals.

The library was built by means of 5' RACE. Sequencing relied on an Illumina HiSeq 2000. Template switching added a universal primer binding site, and the final cDNA carried a unique molecular identifier that allowed TCR cDNA molecules to be counted accurately. Specific primers in the conserved constant-segment region were used to synthesize first-strand cDNA for the TCR alpha and beta chains. To control for contamination, each cDNA library was double barcoded with a SMART-Mk sample barcode plus Illumina barcodes. TruSeq adapter sequences and Illumina sample barcodes were added in two successive PCR steps. TCR alpha and beta cDNA libraries were sequenced on the Illumina HiSeq platform with custom primers. In the authors' own workflow: Unique molecular identifiers were extracted from raw reads with MiGEC, and CDR3 positions were determined with MiXCR. Recombination models were inferred per individual with the repgenHMM and IGoR tools using an EM algorithm. The analysis of shared clonotypes was done with the tcR package in R, with sharing normalized by the product of cloneset sizes. To study raw recombination without the effects of thymic and clonal selection, out-of-frame nonproductive sequences were analyzed. In-frame beta chains were kept once TCRdb had trimmed the public reads at Q25 with fastp and called clones with MiXCR. Each entry merges the rows of one CDR3 protein and shows their most common DNA and genes. TCRdb's processing, not the authors' own work, is the source of the V and J calls. The sample includes about 570,000 distinct CDR3 sequences, with 9% to 10% observed a single time. The top ten clones comprise roughly 3% of the sample.

This clonotype was seen many times. The clone's antigen remains unknown. Nothing much larger sits one base from this clone, and base qualities are not available. This sample also appeared in a second study, on yellow fever vaccine responses in identical twins. As the second study states: The T cell response to vaccination in identical twins was reported by the authors to appear partly convergent and partly personalized. In identical twins, the study followed T cell clones that responded to the vaccine with precision.

The receptor was isolated from a woman aged 18 to 35 in good health. Rearrangement joined TRBV6-1 to TRBJ2-6, with 10 bases aligning to TRBD2. The specimen sequenced was PBMCs. At the DNA level, the sequence is TGTGCCAGCAGCCAGCGGGGGGGCACTTCTGGGGCCAACGTCCTGACTTTC. Translated, it reads CASSQRGGTSGANVLTF.